This T cell receptor beta chain derives from a study of beta chain features in type 1 diabetes (dated by TCRdb to the late 2010s). Regarding the study in general: Mean age, gender distribution, total cell number and subset yield did not differ between patients and healthy donors. A total of approximately 99,000,000 sorted cells were examined across all samples, and RNA yield correlated strongly with the number of cells per subset. In the study, TCRB repertoires of sorted circulating CD4+ T cell subsets from recently diagnosed type 1 diabetes patients were compared with those of matched healthy donors. Regulatory and stem cell-like memory subsets were isolated from only 8 patients and about 8 healthy donors, whereas naive and central memory subsets came from all 30 or so donors.

The paper as a whole reports these results and caveats: Because cDNA was sequenced instead of genomic DNA, highly expressing activated cells could be over-represented, though the groups showed no difference in activation or CD3 levels. The naive, central memory and regulatory TCRB repertoires appeared to resemble one another more closely among patients than among healthy donors. Because small numbers of individuals were included in the HLA sub-analyses, any influence of HLA type on TCRB rearrangement was left unresolved. PCR may preferentially amplify shorter templates, but because patient and control samples were amplified and corrected together, any resulting skew would affect both groups equally. A moderate but significant shortening of TCRB CDR3 length was observed in type 1 diabetes patients in all four CD4+ subsets. Patients with type 1 diabetes made fewer insertions and deleted more nucleotides at VDJ recombination sites, implying thymic rearrangement abnormalities.

From each donor, a single peripheral blood sample of approximately 120 mL on average was drawn into heparinised tubes. A BD FACSAria II and a panel including CD45RO, CCR7, CD25, CD127, CD95 and CD27 were used to sort naive, central memory, regulatory and stem cell-like memory CD4+ T cells. Every sorted population had a purity above 95%. PBMCs were isolated right away by Lymphoprep density gradient centrifugation and were stained directly, without culture. So that batch effects would be minimized, each experiment stained and sorted samples in pairs, pairing one healthy donor with one patient. This clone was counted only a few times. Its antigen has not been determined. One base away there is no much larger clone; base qualities are not given. All of the isolated RNA was reverse transcribed with the High Capacity cDNA Reverse Transcription Kit, so expressed TCRB transcripts were sequenced. Deep immunoSEQ sequencing was applied to naive, central memory and regulatory T cell samples, giving an average of around 3.8 million total reads per sample. After sorted cells were lysed in RLT buffer, RNA was extracted with DNase-treated RNeasy Micro or Mini kits, with the choice depending on cell number. To prevent cross-contamination, every cell subset was processed on its own, while patient and healthy donor samples were processed together. The immunoSEQ multiplex PCR was used to amplify TCRB sequences from cDNA, yielding 87-bp fragments that span the CDR3 region. Amplicons were sequenced on the Illumina HiSeq platform. Per the source publication's procedure: PCR bias was computationally corrected using synthetic template baselines, reads within Hamming distance 2 were collapsed, and singletons that could not be merged were discarded. Reads were aligned against IMGT so that V, D and J genes, CDR3 length and insertions or deletions at six rearrangement sites could be assigned. Within each subset, clonotype counts were normalized to sorted cell number, after which true diversity and Gini coefficients were computed with the tcR R package. The overlap coefficient, calculated on TCRB nucleotide sequences, was used to measure repertoire sharing. As a proxy for the pre-selection repertoire, out-of-frame TCRB sequences from naive cells were analyzed. TCRdb's version of the immuneACCESS table is confined to in-frame rearrangements and falls short of the full clone set. An unresolved V gene accounts for under half of the shortfall where checked; the remainder is of unknown origin. Clone size and the V and J calls come from that table; the DNA yielded D and trimming. This sample is represented by 970,000 or so clones; roughly a sixth of them were singletons. The top ten constitute 0.02% to 0.03% of the sample.

Cut back by 5 bases and 6 bases, the V and J ends lie 15 bases apart. The CDR3 starts with the cysteine, ends with the phenylalanine, and has 14 residues. The read is trimmed to its CDR3 DNA, 42 bases read in frame from base 1. Looking up the germline V gene yields CDR1 SGHTA and CDR2 FQGTGA. The sequenced material came from naive CD4+ T cells from blood. This specimen's cell subset or site label, per the study, means: true naive CD4+ T cells. The source of this sequence is a woman aged 18-30 years in good health. This receptor chain uses TRBV7-3 and TRBJ2-3, with no D gene named confidently. The nucleotide sequence is given as TGTGCCAGCAGCAATGGGATGCCGCCGGATACGCAGTATTTT. It is translated as CASSNGMPPDTQYF.